Reported below is one TCR beta chain. Germline V gene sequence: CDR1 LNHDA, CDR2 SQIVND (reference sequence). V was pared by 7 bases and J by 10 bases, with 19 bases between. This CDR3 contains 13 residues. The data belong to a study of blood T cell repertoires in COVID-19. Background on the study: Samples representing acute and convalescent COVID-19 were sourced from the United States, Italy and Spain. From T cells, B-cell-depleted T cells, or PBMCs came the material, which was cDNA or gDNA.

Libraries were prepared by immunoSEQ multiplex PCR; TCRdb keeps only in-frame clonotypes and omits some of them. The sample records 250,000 to 350,000 clones, around 87% being singletons. The origin of this receptor is a woman aged 45-65 years with active or convalescent COVID-19. V usage is TRBV19 and J usage is TRBJ1-1; maybe TRBD1 (6 bases). The sample was peripheral blood. The CDR3 bases are TGTGCCAGTACCGAGGGGGGGAGGACCGGAGCTTTCTTT. It yields the protein CASTEGGRTGAFF.